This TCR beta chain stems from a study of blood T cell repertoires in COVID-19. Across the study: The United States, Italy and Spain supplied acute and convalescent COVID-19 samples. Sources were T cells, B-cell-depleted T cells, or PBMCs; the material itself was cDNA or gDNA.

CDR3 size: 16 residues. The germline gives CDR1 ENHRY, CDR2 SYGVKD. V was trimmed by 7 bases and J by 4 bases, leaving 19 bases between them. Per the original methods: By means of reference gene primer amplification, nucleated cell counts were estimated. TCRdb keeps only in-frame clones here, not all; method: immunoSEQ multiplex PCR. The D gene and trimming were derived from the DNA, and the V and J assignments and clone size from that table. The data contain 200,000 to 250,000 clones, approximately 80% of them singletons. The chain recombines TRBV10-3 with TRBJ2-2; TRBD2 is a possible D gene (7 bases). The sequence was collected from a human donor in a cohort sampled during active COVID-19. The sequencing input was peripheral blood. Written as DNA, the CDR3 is TGTGCCATCAAGGGGGGGCAGGGGATTTCCACCGGGGAGCTGTTTTTT. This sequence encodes CAIKGGQGISTGELFF.